The 11 T cell receptor beta chains listed next were all sequenced from one sample in a study of blood T cell repertoires in COVID-19. Sequenced by immunoSEQ multiplex PCR; TCRdb stores in-frame clones only, minus some. The sample has a few hundred thousand clones; 86% are singletons. The source material was peripheral blood. The receptors here all came from a man aged 80 or over with acute or convalescent COVID-19.

The V gene is TRBV19, the J gene TRBJ1-1; the match to TRBD1 covers 7 bases. CDR3 size: 12 residues. Germline CDR1 reads LNHDA; CDR2 reads SQIVND (reference sequence). The ends lost 3 bases at V and 5 bases at J; junction bases unmatched: 0. Here the CDR3 DNA reads TGTGCCAGTAGTATCAGGGGGACTGAAGCTTTCTTT. As protein: CASSIRGTEAFF.

The chain combines TRBV21-1 with TRBJ2-1; TRBD2, as called in the table, went unchecked against the DNA. TRBV21-1 represents a pseudogene. This CDR3 comprises 17 residues. The CDR3 DNA reads as TGTGCCAGCAGCAGGACTAGCGGGGGGGCAGACGACAATGAGCAGTTCTTC. Translated, it gives CASSRTSGGADDNEQFF.

The chain recombines TRBV24-1 with TRBJ2-1; D is ambiguous. The CDR3 spans 11 residues. Germline V gene data show CDR1 as KGHDR and CDR2 as SFDVKD. V was cut by 4 bases and J by 8 bases, with 5 bases left in between. CDR3: CATSESYEQFF. The CDR3 DNA sequence: TGTGCCACCAGTGAGAGTTATGAGCAGTTCTTC.

V is TRBV5-8 and J is TRBJ2-7; TRBD1 might be the D (5 bases). The V gene's germline CDR1 is SGHTS and CDR2 YDEGEE. V was clipped by 2 bases and J by 6 bases, with 12 bases between them. The CDR3 runs 13 residues. The CDR3 sequence is CASSFGRAFEQYF. The CDR3 DNA reads TGTGCCAGCAGCTTCGGCAGGGCTTTCGAGCAGTACTTC.

The rearrangement links TRBV6-5 to TRBJ1-1, with TRBD1 matching over 7 bases. The J segment lost 1 base and the V segment lost 4 bases, leaving 6 bases of the junction unmatched. CDR1 is MNHEY and CDR2 is SVGAGI in the germline V gene. CDR3 length: 15 amino acids. CDR3 protein: CASSFNRGSNTEAFF. The CDR3 DNA reads as TGTGCCAGCAGTTTCAACAGGGGATCGAACACTGAAGCTTTCTTT.

This chain joins TRBV3-1 (or the pseudogene TRBV3-2) and TRBJ1-1, with 8 bases fitting TRBD1. Germline assignment: CDR1 LGHDT and CDR2 YNNKEL (reference sequence). This CDR3 region has 15 residues. V shed 3 bases, J shed 1 base, and the junction held 4 bases outside the gene matches. The CDR3, as DNA: TGTGCCAGCAGCCATGAGGACAGGGAGAACACTGAAGCTTTCTTT. Translating it yields CASSHEDRENTEAFF.

V is TRBV28 and J is TRBJ2-7; 8 bases fit TRBD1. The CDR3 runs 15 residues. V trimming: 1 base; J trimming: 4 bases; junction bases outside the gene matches: 6. Germline V gene data show CDR1 as MDHEN and CDR2 as SYDVKM. The CDR3 loop reads CASSLSGQAAYEQYF. For the CDR3, the DNA is TGTGCCAGCAGTTTATCGGGACAGGCGGCATACGAGCAGTACTTC.

This clone was detected once. This chain links TRBV6-2 or TRBV6-3 with TRBJ2-7; 7 bases agree with TRBD1. V gave up 1 base and J gave up 2 bases; unmatched junction bases: 11. The germline gives CDR1 MNHEY, CDR2 SVGEGT. The CDR3 consists of 17 residues. In DNA, the CDR3 is TGTGCCAGCAGTTACTTACCGGGCAGGGGGTTCACCTACGAGCAGTACTTC. Translating it yields CASSYLPGRGFTYEQYF.

This chain connects TRBV19 to TRBJ1-2; D gene unclear. The germline CDR1 and CDR2 sequences are LNHDA and SQIVND (reference sequence). The CDR3 length is 12 residues. V gave up 3 bases and J gave up 3 bases, with 5 bases separating them. CDR3 residues: CASSMQDYGYTF. The CDR3 nucleotides are TGTGCCAGTAGTATGCAGGACTATGGCTACACCTTC.

This clone was observed a handful of times. This CDR3 is CASSQVGGVGSPLHF. In DNA, the CDR3 is TGCGCCAGCAGCCAAGTGGGAGGGGTGGGATCACCCCTCCACTTT. This chain links TRBV4-1 with TRBJ1-6, with D perhaps matching TRBD1 (5 bases). In germline, CDR1 is MGHRA, CDR2 YSYEKL. There are 15 residues in the CDR3. V was clipped by 1 base and J by 10 bases, with 14 bases between them.

The chain combines TRBV6-5 with TRBJ1-2; 7 bases line up with TRBD1. This CDR3 spans 13 amino acids. Germline V CDR1 and CDR2: MNHEY, SVGAGI. The J segment lost 6 bases and the V segment lost 5 bases, leaving 6 bases of the junction unmatched. The CDR3 DNA reads TGTGCCAGCAGTCCTGGGACAGCGAATGGCTACACCTTC. It translates to CASSPGTANGYTF.